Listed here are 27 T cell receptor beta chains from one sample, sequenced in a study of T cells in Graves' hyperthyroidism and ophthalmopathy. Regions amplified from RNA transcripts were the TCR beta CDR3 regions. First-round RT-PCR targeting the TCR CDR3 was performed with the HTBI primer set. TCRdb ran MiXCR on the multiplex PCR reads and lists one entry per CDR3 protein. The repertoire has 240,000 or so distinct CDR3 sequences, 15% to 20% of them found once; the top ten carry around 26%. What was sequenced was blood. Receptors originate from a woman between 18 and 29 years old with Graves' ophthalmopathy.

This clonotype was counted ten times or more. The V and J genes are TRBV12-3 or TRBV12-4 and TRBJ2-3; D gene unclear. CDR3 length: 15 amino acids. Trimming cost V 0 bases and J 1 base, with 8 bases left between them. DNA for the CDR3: TGTGCCAGCAGTTTAGCTACGATACGCACAGATACGCAGTATTTT. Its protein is CASSLATIRTDTQYF.

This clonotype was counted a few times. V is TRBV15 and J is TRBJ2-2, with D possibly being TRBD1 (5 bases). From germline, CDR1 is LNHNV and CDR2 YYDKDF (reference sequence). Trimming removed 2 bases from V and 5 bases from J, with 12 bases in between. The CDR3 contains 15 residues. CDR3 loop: CATSRNRLPTGELFF. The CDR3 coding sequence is TGTGCCACCAGCAGAAACAGGCTTCCAACCGGGGAGCTGTTTTTT.

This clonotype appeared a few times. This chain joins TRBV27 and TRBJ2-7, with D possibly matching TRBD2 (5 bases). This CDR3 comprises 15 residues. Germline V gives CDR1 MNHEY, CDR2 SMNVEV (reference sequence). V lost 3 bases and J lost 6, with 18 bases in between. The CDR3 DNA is TGTGCCAGCAGTTTGATTCTAGCTCCGTCACGCGAGCAGTACTTC. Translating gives CASSLILAPSREQYF.

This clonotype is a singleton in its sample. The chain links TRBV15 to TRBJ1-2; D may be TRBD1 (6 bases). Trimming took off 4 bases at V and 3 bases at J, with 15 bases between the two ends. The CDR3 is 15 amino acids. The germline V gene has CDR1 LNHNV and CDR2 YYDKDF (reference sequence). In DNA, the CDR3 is TGTGCCACCAGCAAGGACAGACGGAGGGACTATGGCTACACCTTC. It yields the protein CATSKDRRRDYGYTF.

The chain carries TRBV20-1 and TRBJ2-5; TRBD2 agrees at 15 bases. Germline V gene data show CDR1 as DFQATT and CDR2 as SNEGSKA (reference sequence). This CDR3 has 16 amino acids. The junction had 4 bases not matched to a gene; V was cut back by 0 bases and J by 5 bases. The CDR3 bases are TGCAGTGCTAGAGATTTGGGACTAGCGGGAGGCGAGACCCAGTACTTC. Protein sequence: CSARDLGLAGGETQYF.

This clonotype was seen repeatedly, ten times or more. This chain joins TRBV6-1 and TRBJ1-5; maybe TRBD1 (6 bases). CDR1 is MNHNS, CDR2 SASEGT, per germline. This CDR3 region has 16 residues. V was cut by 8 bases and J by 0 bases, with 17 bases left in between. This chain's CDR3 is CASDWDTRYSNQPQHF. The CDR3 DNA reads TGTGCCAGCGACTGGGACACAAGATATAGCAATCAGCCCCAGCATTTT.

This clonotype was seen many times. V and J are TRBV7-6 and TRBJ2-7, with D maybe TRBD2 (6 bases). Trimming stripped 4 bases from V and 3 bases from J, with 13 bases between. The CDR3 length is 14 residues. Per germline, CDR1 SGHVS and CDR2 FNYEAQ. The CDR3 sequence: CASSSTTGGYEQYF. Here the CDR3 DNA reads TGTGCCAGCAGCTCGACGACCGGGGGCTACGAGCAGTACTTC.

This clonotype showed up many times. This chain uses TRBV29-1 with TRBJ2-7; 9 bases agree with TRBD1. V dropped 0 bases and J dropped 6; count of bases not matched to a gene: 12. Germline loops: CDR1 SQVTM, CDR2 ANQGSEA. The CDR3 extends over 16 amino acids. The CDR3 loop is CSVEDLGGQGLLEQYF. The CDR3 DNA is TGCAGCGTTGAAGACTTAGGGGGACAGGGACTCCTCGAGCAGTACTTC.

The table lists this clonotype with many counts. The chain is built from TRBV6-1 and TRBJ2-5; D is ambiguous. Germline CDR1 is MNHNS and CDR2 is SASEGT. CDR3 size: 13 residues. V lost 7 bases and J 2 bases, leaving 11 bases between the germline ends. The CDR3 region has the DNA TGTGCCAGCATTGGCAGGCGGCAAGAGACCCAGTACTTC. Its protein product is CASIGRRQETQYF.

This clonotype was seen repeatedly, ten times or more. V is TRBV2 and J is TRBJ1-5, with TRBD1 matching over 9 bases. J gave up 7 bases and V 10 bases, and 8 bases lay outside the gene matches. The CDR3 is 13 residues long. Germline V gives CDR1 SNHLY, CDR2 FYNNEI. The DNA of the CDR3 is TGTGCCACTGGTAACAGGGGGCAGCAGCCCCAGCATTTT. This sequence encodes CATGNRGQQPQHF.

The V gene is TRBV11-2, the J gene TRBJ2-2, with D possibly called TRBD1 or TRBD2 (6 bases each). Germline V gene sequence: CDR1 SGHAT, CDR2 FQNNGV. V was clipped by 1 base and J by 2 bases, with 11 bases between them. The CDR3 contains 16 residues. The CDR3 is CASSLGGAGNTGELFF. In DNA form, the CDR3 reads TGTGCCAGCAGCTTAGGGGGGGCTGGAAACACCGGGGAGCTGTTTTTT.

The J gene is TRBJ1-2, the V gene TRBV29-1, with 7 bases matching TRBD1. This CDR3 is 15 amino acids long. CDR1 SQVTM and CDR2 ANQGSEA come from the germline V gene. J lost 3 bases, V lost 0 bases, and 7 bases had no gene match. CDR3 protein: CSVEDLEGAHYGYTF. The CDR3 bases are TGCAGCGTTGAAGATCTTGAGGGGGCTCACTATGGCTACACCTTC.

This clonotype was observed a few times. The CDR3 sequence is CASSLTGGNKNIQYF. The CDR3 DNA follows: TGTGCCAGCAGTTTGACAGGGGGTAACAAAAACATTCAGTACTTC. The chain couples TRBV7-9 to TRBJ2-4; 9 positions agree with TRBD1. The V and J ends lost 6 bases and 3 bases, in that order; junction bases with no gene match: 6. CDR1 and CDR2 from the germline V gene are SEHNR and FQNEAQ (reference sequence). The CDR3 contains 15 residues.

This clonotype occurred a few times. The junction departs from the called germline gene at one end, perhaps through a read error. The CDR3 spells CAGSTRHYEQYF. The CDR3 DNA sequence: TGTGCCGGCAGTACCCGGCACTACGAGCAGTACTTC. The chain uses TRBV28 and TRBJ2-7; no reliable D call. Looked up from germline, CDR1 is MDHEN and CDR2 is SYDVKM. The CDR3 is made up of 12 amino acids.

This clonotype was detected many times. Here the CDR3 reads CASSQGASGSLKETQYF. Written as DNA, the CDR3 is TGCGCCAGCAGCCAAGGCGCTAGCGGGAGTCTGAAAGAGACCCAGTACTTC. V is TRBV4-1 and J is TRBJ2-5; 10 bases agree with TRBD2. This CDR3 spans 17 amino acids. Germline V lookup: CDR1 MGHRA, CDR2 YSYEKL. Unmatched junction bases numbered 8, after V lost 1 base and J lost 3 bases.

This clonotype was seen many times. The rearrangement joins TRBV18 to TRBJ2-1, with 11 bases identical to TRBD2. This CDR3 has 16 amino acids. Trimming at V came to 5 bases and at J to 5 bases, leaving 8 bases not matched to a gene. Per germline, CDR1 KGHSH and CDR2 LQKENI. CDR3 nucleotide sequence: TGTGCCAGCTCAACCACGGTGACTAGCGGGGACAATGAGCAGTTCTTC. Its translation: CASSTTVTSGDNEQFF.

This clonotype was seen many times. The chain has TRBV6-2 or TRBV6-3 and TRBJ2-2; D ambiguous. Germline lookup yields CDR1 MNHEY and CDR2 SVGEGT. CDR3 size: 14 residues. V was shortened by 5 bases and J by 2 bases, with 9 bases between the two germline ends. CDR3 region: CASSPRSNTGELFF. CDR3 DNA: TGTGCCAGCAGTCCGCGGAGCAACACCGGGGAGCTGTTTTTT.

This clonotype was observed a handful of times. CDR3 sequence reads: CASEEEGYTF. The CDR3 nucleotides read TGTGCCAGCGAGGAGGAAGGCTACACCTTC. The J gene is TRBJ1-2, the V gene TRBV2; D is undetermined. Germline V gene lookup returns CDR1 SNHLY and CDR2 FYNNEI. V was cut by 8 bases and J by 8 bases, with 9 bases left in between. This CDR3 contains 10 residues.

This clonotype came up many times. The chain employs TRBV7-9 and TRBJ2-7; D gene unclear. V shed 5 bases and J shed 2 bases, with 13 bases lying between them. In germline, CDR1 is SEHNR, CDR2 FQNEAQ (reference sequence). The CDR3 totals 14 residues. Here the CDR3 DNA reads TGTGCCAGCAGCCGCAGACCCGAAACCTACGAGCAGTACTTC. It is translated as CASSRRPETYEQYF.

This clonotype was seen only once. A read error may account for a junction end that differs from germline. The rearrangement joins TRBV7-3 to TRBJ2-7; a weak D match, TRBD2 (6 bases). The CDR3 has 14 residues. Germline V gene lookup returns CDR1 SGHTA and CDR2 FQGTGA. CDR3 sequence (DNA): TGTGCCGGCAGCCCGGGACCGGGAGTGGATGAGCAGTACTTC. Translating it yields CAGSPGPGVDEQYF.

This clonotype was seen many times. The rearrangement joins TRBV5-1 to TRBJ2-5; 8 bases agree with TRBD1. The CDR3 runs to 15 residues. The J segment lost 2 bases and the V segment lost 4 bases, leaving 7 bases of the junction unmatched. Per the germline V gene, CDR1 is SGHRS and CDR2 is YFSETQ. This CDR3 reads CASSTPGQAQETQYF. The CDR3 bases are TGCGCCAGCAGCACCCCGGGACAGGCTCAAGAGACCCAGTACTTC.

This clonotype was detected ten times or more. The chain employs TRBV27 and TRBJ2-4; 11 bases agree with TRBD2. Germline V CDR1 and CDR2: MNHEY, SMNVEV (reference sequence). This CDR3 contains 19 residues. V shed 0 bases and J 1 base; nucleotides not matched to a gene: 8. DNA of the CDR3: TGTGCCAGCAGTTTATCAAGGCTAGCGGGAGGAACGGCCAAAAACATTCAGTACTTC. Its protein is CASSLSRLAGGTAKNIQYF.

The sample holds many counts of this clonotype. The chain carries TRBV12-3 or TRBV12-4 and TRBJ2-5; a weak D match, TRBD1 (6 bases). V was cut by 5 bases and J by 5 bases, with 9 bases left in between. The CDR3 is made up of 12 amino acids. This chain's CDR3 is CASSPTGETQYF. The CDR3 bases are TGTGCCAGCAGTCCGACAGGCGAGACCCAGTACTTC.

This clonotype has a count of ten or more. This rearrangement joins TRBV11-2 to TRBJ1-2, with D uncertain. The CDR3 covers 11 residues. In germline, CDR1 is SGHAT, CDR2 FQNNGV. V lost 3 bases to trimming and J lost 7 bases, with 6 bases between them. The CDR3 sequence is CASSLRGGYTF. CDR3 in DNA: TGTGCCAGCAGCTTGCGGGGTGGCTACACCTTC.

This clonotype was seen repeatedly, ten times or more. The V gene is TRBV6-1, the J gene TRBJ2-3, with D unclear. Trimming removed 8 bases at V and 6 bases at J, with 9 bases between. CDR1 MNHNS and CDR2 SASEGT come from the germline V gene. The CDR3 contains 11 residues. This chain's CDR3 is CASAEGDTQYF. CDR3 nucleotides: TGTGCCAGCGCCGAAGGGGATACGCAGTATTTT.

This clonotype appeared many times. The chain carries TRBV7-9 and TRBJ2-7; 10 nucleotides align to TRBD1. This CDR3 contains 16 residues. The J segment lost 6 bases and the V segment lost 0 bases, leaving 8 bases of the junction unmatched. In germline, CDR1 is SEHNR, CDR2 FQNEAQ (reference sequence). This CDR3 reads CASSLAPGQGTGEQYF. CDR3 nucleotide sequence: TGTGCCAGCAGCTTAGCCCCGGGACAGGGGACGGGCGAGCAGTACTTC.

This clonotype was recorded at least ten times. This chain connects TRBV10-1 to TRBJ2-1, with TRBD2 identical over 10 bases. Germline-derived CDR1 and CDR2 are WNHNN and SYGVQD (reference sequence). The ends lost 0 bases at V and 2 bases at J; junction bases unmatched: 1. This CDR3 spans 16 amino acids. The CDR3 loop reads CASSESTSGTYNEQFF. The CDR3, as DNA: TGCGCCAGCAGTGAGTCAACTAGCGGGACCTACAATGAGCAGTTCTTC.